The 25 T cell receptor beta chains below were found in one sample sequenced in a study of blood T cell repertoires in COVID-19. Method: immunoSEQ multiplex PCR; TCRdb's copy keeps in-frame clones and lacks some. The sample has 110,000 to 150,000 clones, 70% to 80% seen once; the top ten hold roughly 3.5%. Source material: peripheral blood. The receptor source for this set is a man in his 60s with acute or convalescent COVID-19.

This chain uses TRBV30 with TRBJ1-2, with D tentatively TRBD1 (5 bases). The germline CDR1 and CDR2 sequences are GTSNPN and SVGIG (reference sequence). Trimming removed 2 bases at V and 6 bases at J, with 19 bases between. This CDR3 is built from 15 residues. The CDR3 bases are TGTGCCTGGAGTCCTACATTGGTCCGGGGGGATGGCTACACCTTC. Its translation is CAWSPTLVRGDGYTF.

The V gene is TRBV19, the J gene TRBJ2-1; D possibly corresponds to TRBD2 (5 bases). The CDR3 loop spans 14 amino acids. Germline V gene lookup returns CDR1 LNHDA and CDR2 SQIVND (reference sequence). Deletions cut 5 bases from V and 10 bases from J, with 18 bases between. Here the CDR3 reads CASSPRLRTGEQFF. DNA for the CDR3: TGTGCCAGTAGTCCCCGGTTAAGGACGGGGGAGCAGTTCTTC.

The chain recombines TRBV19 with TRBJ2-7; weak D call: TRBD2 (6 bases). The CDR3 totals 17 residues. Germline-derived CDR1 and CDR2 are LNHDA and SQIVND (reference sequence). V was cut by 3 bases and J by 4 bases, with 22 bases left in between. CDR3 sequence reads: CASSIRLVGPSQYEQYF. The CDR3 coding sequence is TGTGCCAGTAGTATTCGACTAGTCGGGCCCTCCCAATACGAGCAGTACTTC.

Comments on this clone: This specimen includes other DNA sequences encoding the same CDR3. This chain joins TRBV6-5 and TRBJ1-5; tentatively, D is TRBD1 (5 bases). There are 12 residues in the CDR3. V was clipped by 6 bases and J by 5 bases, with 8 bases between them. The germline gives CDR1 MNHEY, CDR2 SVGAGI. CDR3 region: CASRGGDQPQHF. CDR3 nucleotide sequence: TGTGCCAGCAGGGGAGGGGATCAGCCCCAGCATTTT.

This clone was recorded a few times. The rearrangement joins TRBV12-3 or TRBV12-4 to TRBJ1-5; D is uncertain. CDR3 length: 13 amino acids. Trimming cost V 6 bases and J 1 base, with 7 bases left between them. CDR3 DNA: TGTGCCAGCAGGTCGGGGAGCAATCAGCCCCAGCATTTT. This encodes CASRSGSNQPQHF.

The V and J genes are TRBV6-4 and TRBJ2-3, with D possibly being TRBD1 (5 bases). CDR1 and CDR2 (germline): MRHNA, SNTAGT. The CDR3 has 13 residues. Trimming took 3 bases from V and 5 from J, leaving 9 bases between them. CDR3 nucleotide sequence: TGTGCCAGCAGTGAGGATCAGGGAGATACGCAGTATTTT. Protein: CASSEDQGDTQYF.

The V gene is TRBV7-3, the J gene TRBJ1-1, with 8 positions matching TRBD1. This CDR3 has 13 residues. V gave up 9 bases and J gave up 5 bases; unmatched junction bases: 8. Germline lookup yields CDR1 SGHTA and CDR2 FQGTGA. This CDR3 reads CASSQGAETEAFF. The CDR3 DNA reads TGTGCCAGTAGCCAGGGGGCGGAAACTGAAGCTTTCTTT.

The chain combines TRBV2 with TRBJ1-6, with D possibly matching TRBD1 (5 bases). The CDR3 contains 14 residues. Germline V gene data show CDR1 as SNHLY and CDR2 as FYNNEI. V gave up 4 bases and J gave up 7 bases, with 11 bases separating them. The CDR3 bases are TGTGCCAGCAGTGTTCAGGGTTGGAATTCACCCCTCCACTTT. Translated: CASSVQGWNSPLHF.

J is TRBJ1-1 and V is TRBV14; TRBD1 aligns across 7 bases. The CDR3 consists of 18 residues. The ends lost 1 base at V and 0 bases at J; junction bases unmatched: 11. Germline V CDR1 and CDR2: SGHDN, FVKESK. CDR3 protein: CASSQAPGQGVLNTEAFF. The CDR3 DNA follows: TGTGCCAGCAGCCAAGCTCCGGGGCAGGGGGTACTGAACACTGAAGCTTTCTTT. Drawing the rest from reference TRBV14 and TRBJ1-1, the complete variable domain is EAGVTQFPSHSVIEKGQTVTLRCDPISGHDNLYWYRRVMGKEIKFLLHFVKESKQDESGMPNNRFLAERTGGTYSTLKVQPAELEDSGVYFCASSQAPGQGVLNTEAFFGQGTRLTVV.

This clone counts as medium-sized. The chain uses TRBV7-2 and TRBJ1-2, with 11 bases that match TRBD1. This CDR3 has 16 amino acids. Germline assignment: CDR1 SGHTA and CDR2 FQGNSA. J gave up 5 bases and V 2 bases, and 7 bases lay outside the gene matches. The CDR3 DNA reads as TGTGCCAGCAGCTTATGGGGACAGGGGGAAGGGTATGGCTACACCTTC. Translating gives CASSLWGQGEGYGYTF.

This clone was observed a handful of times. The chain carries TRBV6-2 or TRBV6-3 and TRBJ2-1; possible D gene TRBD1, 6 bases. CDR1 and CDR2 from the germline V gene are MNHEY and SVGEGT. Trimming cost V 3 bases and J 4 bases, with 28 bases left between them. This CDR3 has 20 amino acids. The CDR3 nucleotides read TGTGCCAGCAGTTATTCGAAAGGCAGGGGCCGGCCGGGTTGGTACAATGAGCAGTTCTTC. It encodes CASSYSKGRGRPGWYNEQFF.

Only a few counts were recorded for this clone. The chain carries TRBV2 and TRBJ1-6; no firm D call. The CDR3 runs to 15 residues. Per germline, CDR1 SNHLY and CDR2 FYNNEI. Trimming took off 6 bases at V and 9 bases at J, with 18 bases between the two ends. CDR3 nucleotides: TGTGCCAGCAGCCGAGGAGGGTCAAACCTTTCACCCCTCCACTTT. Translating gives CASSRGGSNLSPLHF.

CDR3 in DNA: TGTGCCAGCAGTTATGGGGGGGGGATACCCCAGCATTTT. Its protein is CASSYGGGIPQHF. The gene calls are TRBV6-2 or TRBV6-3 and TRBJ1-5; TRBD1 might be the D (5 bases). This CDR3 is built from 13 residues. Per the germline V gene, CDR1 is MNHEY and CDR2 is SVGEGT. The V gene lost 3 bases and the J gene lost 10 bases, with 13 bases spanning the gap.

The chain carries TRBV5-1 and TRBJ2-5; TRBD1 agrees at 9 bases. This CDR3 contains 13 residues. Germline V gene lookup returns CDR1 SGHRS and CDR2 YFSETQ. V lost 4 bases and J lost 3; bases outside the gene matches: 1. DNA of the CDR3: TGCGCCAGCAGCCGGACAGGGGAAGAGACCCAGTACTTC. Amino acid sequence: CASSRTGEETQYF.

The CDR3 DNA reads TGTGCCAGCAGTTACGGGACTAGCGGGAGGACCGGGGAGCTGTTTTTT. Its protein is CASSYGTSGRTGELFF. J is TRBJ2-2 and V is TRBV6-6; 15 bases match TRBD2. V lost 2 bases to trimming and J lost 5 bases; unmatched junction nucleotides: 0. In germline, CDR1 is MNHNY, CDR2 SVGAGI (reference sequence). This CDR3 is 16 amino acids long.

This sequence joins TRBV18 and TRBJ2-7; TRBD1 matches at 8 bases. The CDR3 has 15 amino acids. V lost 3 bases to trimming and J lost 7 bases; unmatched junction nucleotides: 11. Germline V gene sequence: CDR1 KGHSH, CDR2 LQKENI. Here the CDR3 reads CASSPYPSTGGEQYF. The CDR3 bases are TGTGCCAGCTCACCCTACCCTTCCACAGGGGGAGAGCAGTACTTC.

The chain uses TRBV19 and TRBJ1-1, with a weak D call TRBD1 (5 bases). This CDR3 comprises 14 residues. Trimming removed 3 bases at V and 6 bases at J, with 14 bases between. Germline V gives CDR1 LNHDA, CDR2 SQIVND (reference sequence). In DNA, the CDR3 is TGTGCCAGTAGTATTAGTCAGGGTGAGTCTGAAGCTTTCTTT. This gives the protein CASSISQGESEAFF.

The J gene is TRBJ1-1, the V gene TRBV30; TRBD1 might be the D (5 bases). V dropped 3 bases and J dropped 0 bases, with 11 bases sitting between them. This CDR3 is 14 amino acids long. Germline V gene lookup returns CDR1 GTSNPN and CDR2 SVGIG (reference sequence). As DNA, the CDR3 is TGTGCCTGGAGAAGGGGTTTGCTGAACACTGAAGCTTTCTTT. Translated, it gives CAWRRGLLNTEAFF.

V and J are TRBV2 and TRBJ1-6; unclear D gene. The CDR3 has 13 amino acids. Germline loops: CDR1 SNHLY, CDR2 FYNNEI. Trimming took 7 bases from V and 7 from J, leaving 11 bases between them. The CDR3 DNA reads TGTGCCAGCATAGGTTGGGAGAATTCACCCCTCCACTTT. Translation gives CASIGWENSPLHF.

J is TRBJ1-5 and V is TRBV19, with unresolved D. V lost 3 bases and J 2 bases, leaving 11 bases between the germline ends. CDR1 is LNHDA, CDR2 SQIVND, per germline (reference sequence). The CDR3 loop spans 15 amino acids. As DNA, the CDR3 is TGTGCCAGTAGTATGGAGGGTGGGGGCAATCAGCCCCAGCATTTT. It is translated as CASSMEGGGNQPQHF.

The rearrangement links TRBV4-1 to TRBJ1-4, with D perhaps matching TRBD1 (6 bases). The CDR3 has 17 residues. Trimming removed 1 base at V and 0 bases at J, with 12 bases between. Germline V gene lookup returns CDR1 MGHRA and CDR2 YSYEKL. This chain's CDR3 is CASSQGTARATNEKLFF. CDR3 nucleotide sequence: TGCGCCAGCAGCCAAGGGACAGCACGAGCAACTAATGAAAAACTGTTTTTT.

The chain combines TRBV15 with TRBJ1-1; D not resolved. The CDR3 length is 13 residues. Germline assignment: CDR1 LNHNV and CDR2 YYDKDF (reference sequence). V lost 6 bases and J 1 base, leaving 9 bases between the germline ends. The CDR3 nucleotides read TGTGCCACCAGAAAAGACAAGAACACTGAAGCTTTCTTT. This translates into CATRKDKNTEAFF.

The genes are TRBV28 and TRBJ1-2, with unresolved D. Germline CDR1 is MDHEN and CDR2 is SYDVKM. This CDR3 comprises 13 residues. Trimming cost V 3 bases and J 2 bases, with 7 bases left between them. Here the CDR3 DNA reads TGTGCCAGCAGTTTTCACACCAACTATGGCTACACCTTC. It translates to CASSFHTNYGYTF.

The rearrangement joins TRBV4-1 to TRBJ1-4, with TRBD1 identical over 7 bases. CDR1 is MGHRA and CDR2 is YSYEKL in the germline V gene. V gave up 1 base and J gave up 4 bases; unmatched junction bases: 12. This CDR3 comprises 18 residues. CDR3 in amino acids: CASSQGLRNQGVNEKLFF. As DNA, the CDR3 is TGCGCCAGCAGCCAAGGCTTGAGGAATCAGGGGGTTAATGAAAAACTGTTTTTT.

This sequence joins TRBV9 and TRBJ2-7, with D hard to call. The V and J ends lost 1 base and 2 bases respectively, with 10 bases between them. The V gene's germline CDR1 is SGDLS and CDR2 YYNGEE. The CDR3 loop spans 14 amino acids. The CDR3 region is CASSVQSLPYEQYF. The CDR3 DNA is TGTGCCAGCAGCGTACAGTCTCTCCCCTACGAGCAGTACTTC.